The 15 T cell receptor beta chains below come from one sample, sequenced in a study of low-dose radiotherapy and immunotherapy resistance in tumors. TRAV- and TRBV-specific primers were used for first-strand cDNA, which covered alpha and beta chains. Both a constant-region primer and a V-primer adapter served to amplify TCRs across roughly 20 PCR cycles. TCRdb reanalysed the reads using MiXCR and keeps one entry per CDR3 protein. The sample has roughly 100,000 distinct CDR3 sequences; roughly 19% are singletons. Time point of the sample: after trial treatment. Indicated treatment: LDRT plus nivolumab, ipilimumab, low-dose cyclophosphamide and aspirin (RACIN trial). This specimen was PBMCs, taken after low-dose radiotherapy plus immunotherapy. The source of these receptors is a female donor with ovarian cancer.

This clonotype was detected only once. With only one base between it and a far larger clone, this is likely a read error. The chain couples TRBV7-6 to TRBJ1-3, with D possibly TRBD1 on 5 matching bases. The CDR3 sequence is 14 residues long. The germline gives CDR1 SGHVS, CDR2 FNYEAQ. The CDR3 region is CVSSQSGRGNTIYF. The CDR3 DNA sequence: TGTGTCAGCAGCCAATCGGGGCGGGGAAACACCATATATTTT.

The V and J genes are TRBV30 and TRBJ1-2; 8 nucleotides agree with TRBD1. This CDR3 is built from 15 residues. V dropped 0 bases and J dropped 6; count of bases not matched to a gene: 9. Germline values: CDR1 GTSNPN, CDR2 SVGIG (reference sequence). As DNA, the CDR3 is TGTGCCTGGAGTGTATCGGACAGGGTATGGAATGGCTACACCTTC. Translation: CAWSVSDRVWNGYTF.

This clonotype was counted many times. The chain couples TRBV18 to TRBJ2-1; D is undetermined. CDR3 size: 15 residues. CDR1 and CDR2 (germline): KGHSH, LQKENI. V gave up 2 bases and J gave up 3 bases, with 11 bases separating them. The CDR3 protein is CASSPGKADYNEQFF. For the CDR3, the DNA is TGTGCCAGCTCACCAGGGAAGGCGGACTACAATGAGCAGTTCTTC.

For this clonotype: It differs at one base from a far larger clone, so likely a read error. The chain recombines TRBV10-1 with TRBJ2-1; 8 bases are a match to TRBD2. Germline CDR1 and CDR2: WNHNN and SYGVQD (reference sequence). The CDR3 is 15 amino acids. This CDR3 is CAISEGGGRYIEQFF. The CDR3 coding sequence is TGTGCCATCAGTGAGGGCGGGGGGAGGTACATTGAGCAGTTCTTC.

In this sample, this clonotype turned up many times. The V call is TRBV16, the J call TRBJ1-2; D is unclear. The CDR3 spans 14 residues. V was clipped by 3 bases and J by 0 bases, with 8 bases between them. CDR1 and CDR2 (germline): KGHSY, FQNENV. CDR3 in DNA: TGTGCCAGCAGCCAGTCAACAGCTAACTATGGCTACACCTTC. This gives the protein CASSQSTANYGYTF.

This clonotype appeared many times. The chain carries TRBV12-3 or TRBV12-4 and TRBJ1-5, with 7 bases fitting TRBD1. The V segment lost 6 bases and the J segment 7 bases; nucleotides outside the gene matches: 6. The CDR3 covers 13 residues. The CDR3: CASSLTGVQPQHF. The DNA of the CDR3 is TGTGCCAGCAGCCTAACAGGGGTCCAGCCCCAGCATTTT.

This clonotype showed up many times. The chain combines TRBV7-9 with TRBJ1-1; 8 bases align to TRBD1. Germline CDR1 reads SEHNR; CDR2 reads FQNEAQ (reference sequence). This CDR3 contains 15 residues. V shed 3 bases and J 1 base; nucleotides not matched to a gene: 4. CDR3 coding DNA: TGTGCCAGCAGCTTGACAGGGGACAGGAACACTGAAGCTTTCTTT. This codes for CASSLTGDRNTEAFF.

This clonotype showed up many times. This CDR3 is CSASGDSGRALYDTQYF. The CDR3 DNA follows: TGCAGTGCTAGTGGGGATAGCGGGAGGGCCCTTTATGATACGCAGTATTTT. The chain recombines TRBV20-1 with TRBJ2-3; 11 nucleotides line up with TRBD2. The V gene end was trimmed by 3 bases and the J gene end by 6 bases; junction bases not matched to a gene: 14. The CDR3 extends over 17 amino acids. Germline lookup yields CDR1 DFQATT and CDR2 SNEGSKA (reference sequence).

The rearrangement joins TRBV19 to TRBJ2-1; perhaps TRBD1 as D (5 bases). The CDR3 covers 16 residues. V lost 3 bases, J lost 2 bases, and 14 bases lay in between. Germline V gene data show CDR1 as LNHDA and CDR2 as SQIVND (reference sequence). The CDR3 DNA reads TGTGCCAGTAGTATTTCGGCAGGGCTGCCCTACAATGAGCAGTTCTTC. Translating it yields CASSISAGLPYNEQFF.

The gene calls are TRBV10-2 and TRBJ2-2; D gene unclear. Trimming shortened V by 8 bases and J by 4 bases, and 14 bases separated the two germline ends. The CDR3 contains 14 residues. Germline V gene data show CDR1 as WSHSY and CDR2 as SAAADI. The CDR3 is CASRTRDSTGELFF. The CDR3 nucleotides are TGCGCCAGCCGGACCCGAGACTCCACCGGGGAGCTGTTTTTT.

In this sample, this clonotype turned up many times. V usage is TRBV25-1 and J usage is TRBJ1-4, with D possibly TRBD1 on 5 matching bases. From germline, CDR1 is MGHDK and CDR2 SYGVNS. This CDR3 is built from 15 residues. V was clipped by 3 bases and J by 3 bases, with 11 bases between them. The CDR3 spells CASSDNVGANEKLFF. The CDR3 nucleotides are TGTGCCAGCAGTGATAATGTGGGGGCTAATGAAAAACTGTTTTTT.

The chain combines TRBV12-3 or TRBV12-4 with TRBJ1-1, with TRBD1 identical over 8 bases. The CDR3 spans 14 residues. J lost 5 bases, V lost 2 bases, and 4 bases had no gene match. The DNA of the CDR3 is TGTGCCAGCAGTTTAACGACAGGGGCAACTGAAGCTTTCTTT. Translated, it gives CASSLTTGATEAFF.

This clonotype came up a few times. CDR3 protein: CASSYSRGGSTDTQYF. CDR3 in DNA: TGTGCCAGCAGTTACTCACGGGGGGGGAGCACAGATACGCAGTATTTT. The gene calls are TRBV6-1 and TRBJ2-3, with TRBD2 matching over 8 bases. Germline V gene data show CDR1 as MNHNS and CDR2 as SASEGT. V lost 5 bases, J lost 0 bases, and 7 bases stayed unmatched. The CDR3 is 16 amino acids.

The gene calls are TRBV5-1 and TRBJ2-1; 8 positions agree with TRBD1. The CDR3 extends over 14 amino acids. V lost 4 bases, J lost 9 bases, and 9 bases stayed unmatched. Germline CDR1 and CDR2: SGHRS and YFSETQ. This CDR3 reads CASSNVLQGAEQFF. In DNA, the CDR3 is TGCGCCAGCAGCAATGTCCTTCAGGGGGCTGAGCAGTTCTTC.

This clonotype was seen repeatedly, ten times or more. The chain employs TRBV5-1 and TRBJ1-1; D is undetermined. V was clipped by 4 bases and J by 4 bases, with 11 bases between them. Germline CDR1 and CDR2: SGHRS and YFSETQ. The CDR3 covers 13 residues. DNA of the CDR3: TGCGCCAGCAGCCTCGGGGAAGGCACTGAAGCTTTCTTT. Its translation is CASSLGEGTEAFF.